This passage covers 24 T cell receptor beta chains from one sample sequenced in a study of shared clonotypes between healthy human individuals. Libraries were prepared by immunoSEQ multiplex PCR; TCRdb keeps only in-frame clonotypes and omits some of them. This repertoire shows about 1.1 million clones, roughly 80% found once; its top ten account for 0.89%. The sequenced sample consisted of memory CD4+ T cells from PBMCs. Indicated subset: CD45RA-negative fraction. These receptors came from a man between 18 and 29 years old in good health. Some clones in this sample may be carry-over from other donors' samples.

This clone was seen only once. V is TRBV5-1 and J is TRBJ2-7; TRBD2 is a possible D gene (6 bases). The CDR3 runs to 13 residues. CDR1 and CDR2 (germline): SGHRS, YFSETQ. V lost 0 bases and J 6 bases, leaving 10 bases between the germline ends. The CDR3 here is CASSLAREGEQYF. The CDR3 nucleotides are TGCGCCAGCAGCTTGGCGCGGGAAGGCGAGCAGTACTTC.

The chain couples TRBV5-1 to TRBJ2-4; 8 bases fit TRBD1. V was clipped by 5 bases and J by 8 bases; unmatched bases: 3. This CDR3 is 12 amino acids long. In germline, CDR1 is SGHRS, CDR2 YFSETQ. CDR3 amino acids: CASRETGDIQYF. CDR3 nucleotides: TGCGCCAGCAGAGAGACAGGGGACATTCAGTACTTC.

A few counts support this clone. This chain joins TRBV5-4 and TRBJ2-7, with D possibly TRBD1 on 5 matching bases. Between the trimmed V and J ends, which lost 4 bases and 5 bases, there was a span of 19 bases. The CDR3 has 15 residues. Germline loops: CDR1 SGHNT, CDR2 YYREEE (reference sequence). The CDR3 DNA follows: TGTGCCAGCAGCCCCCGCCAGGGCCAGGTGAACGAGCAGTACTTC. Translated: CASSPRQGQVNEQYF.

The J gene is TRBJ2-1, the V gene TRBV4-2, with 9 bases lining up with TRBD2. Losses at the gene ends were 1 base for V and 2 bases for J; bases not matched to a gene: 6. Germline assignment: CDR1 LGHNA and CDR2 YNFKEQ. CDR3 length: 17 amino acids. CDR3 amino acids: CASSQVSSGTPYNEQFF. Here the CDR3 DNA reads TGTGCCAGCAGCCAAGTGTCTAGCGGGACGCCCTACAATGAGCAGTTCTTC.

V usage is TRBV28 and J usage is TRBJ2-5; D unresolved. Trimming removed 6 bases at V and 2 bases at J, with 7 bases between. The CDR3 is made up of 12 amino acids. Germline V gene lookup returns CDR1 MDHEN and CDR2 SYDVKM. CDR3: CASSPFQETQYF. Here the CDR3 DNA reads TGTGCCAGCAGCCCTTTTCAAGAGACCCAGTACTTC.

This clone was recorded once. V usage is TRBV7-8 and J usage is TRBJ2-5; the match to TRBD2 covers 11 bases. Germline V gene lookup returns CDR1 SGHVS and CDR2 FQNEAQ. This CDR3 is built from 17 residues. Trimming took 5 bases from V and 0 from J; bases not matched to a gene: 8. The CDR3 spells CASSPRASGGYQETQYF. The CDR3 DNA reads TGTGCCAGCAGCCCACGGGCTAGCGGGGGGTACCAAGAGACCCAGTACTTC.

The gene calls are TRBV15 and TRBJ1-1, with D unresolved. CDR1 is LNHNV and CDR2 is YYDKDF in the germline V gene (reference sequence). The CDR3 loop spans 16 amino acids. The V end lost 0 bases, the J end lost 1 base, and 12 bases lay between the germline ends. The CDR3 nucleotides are TGTGCCACCAGCAGAGACCTTGCAGGAGAGAACACTGAAGCTTTCTTT. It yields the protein CATSRDLAGENTEAFF.

CDR3 sequence: CASSLVVSGRAGTGELFF. CDR3 in DNA: TGTGCCAGCAGCTTGGTGGTTAGCGGGAGGGCCGGCACCGGGGAGCTGTTTTTT. This chain uses TRBV5-5 with TRBJ2-2, with TRBD2 matching 11 bases. The CDR3 spans 18 residues. J was trimmed by 4 bases and V by 0 bases; bases with no gene match: 8. Germline V CDR1 and CDR2: SGHKS, YYEKEE (reference sequence).

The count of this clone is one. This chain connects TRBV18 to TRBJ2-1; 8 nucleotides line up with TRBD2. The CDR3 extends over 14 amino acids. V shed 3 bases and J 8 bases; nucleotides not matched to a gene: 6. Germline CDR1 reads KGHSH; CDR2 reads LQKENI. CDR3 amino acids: CASSPSSGRDEQFF. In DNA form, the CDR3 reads TGTGCCAGCTCACCTTCTAGCGGGCGCGATGAGCAGTTCTTC.

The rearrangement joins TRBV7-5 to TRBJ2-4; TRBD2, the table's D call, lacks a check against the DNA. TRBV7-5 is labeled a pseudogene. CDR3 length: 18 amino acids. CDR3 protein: CARSEGLAPNLAKNIQYF. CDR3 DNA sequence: TGTGCCAGAAGCGAGGGACTAGCGCCTAATCTAGCCAAAAACATTCAGTACTTC.

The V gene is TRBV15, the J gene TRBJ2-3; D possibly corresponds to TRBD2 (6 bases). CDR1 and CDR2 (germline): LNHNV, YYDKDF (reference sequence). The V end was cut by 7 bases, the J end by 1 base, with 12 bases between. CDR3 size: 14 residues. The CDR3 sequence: CATTWRRGTDTQYF. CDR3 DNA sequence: TGTGCCACCACCTGGCGGAGGGGCACAGATACGCAGTATTTT.

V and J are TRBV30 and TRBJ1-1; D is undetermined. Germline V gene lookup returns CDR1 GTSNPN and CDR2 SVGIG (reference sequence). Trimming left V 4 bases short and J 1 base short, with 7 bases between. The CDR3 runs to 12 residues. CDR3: CAWIARNTEAFF. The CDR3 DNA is TGTGCCTGGATCGCCCGGAACACTGAAGCTTTCTTT.

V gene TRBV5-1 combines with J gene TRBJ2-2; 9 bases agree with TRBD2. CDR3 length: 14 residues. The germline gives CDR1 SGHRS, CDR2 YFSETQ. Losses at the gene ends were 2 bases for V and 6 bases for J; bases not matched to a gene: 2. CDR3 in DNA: TGCGCCAGCAGCTTCGTAGCGGGAGCCGGGGAGCTGTTTTTT. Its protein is CASSFVAGAGELFF.

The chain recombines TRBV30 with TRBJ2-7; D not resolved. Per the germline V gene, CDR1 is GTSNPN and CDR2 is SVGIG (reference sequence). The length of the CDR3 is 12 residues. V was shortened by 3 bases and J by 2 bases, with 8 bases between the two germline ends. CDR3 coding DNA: TGTGCCTGGAGACCAGCACCCTACGAGCAGTACTTC. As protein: CAWRPAPYEQYF.

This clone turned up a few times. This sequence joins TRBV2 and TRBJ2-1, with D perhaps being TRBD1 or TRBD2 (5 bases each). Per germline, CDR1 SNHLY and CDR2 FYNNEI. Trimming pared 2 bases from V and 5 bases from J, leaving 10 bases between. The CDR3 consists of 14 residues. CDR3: CASSEWDADNEQFF. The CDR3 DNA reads TGTGCCAGCAGTGAATGGGACGCGGACAATGAGCAGTTCTTC.

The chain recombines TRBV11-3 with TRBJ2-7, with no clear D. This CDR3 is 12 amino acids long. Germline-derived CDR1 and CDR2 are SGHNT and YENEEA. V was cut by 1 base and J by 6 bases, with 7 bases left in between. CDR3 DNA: TGTGCCAGCAGCTTAGCAAACCGCGAGCAGTACTTC. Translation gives CASSLANREQYF.

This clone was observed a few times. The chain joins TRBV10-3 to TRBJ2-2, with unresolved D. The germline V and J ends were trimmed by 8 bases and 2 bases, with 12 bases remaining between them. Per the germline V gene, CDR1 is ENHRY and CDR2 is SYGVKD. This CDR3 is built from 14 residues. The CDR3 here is CAIRSDGNTGELFF. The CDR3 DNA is TGTGCCATCCGCTCGGACGGTAACACCGGGGAGCTGTTTTTT.

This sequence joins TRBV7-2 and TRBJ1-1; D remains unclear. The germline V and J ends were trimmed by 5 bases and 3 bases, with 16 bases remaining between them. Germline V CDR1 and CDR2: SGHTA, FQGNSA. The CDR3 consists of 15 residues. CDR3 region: CASSPTGVRDTEAFF. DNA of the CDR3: TGTGCCAGCAGCCCAACGGGAGTTAGGGACACTGAAGCTTTCTTT. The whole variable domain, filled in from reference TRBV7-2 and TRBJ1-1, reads GAGVSQSPSNKVTEKGKDVELRCDPISGHTALYWYRQSLGQGLEFLIYFQGNSAPDKSGLPSDRFSAERTGGSVSTLTIQRTQQEDSAVYLCASSPTGVRDTEAFFGQGTRLTVV.

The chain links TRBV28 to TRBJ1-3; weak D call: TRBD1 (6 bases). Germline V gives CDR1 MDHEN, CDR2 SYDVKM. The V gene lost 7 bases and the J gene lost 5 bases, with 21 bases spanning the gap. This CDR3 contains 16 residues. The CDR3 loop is CASNSPTAQGRNTIYF. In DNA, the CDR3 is TGTGCCAGCAATTCGCCGACCGCACAGGGAAGAAACACCATATATTTT.

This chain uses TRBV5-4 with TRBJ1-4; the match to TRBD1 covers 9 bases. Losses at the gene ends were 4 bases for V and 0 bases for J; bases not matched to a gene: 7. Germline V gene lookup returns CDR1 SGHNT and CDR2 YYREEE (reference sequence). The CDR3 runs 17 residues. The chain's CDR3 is CASSPWTGDATNEKLFF. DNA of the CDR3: TGTGCCAGCAGCCCGTGGACAGGGGATGCAACTAATGAAAAACTGTTTTTT. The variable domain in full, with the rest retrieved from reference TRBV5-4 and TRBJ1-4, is ETGVTQSPTHLIKTRGQQVTLRCSSQSGHNTVSWYQQALGQGPQFIFQYYREEENGRGNFPPRFSGLQFPNYSSELNVNALELDDSALYLCASSPWTGDATNEKLFFGSGTQLSVL.

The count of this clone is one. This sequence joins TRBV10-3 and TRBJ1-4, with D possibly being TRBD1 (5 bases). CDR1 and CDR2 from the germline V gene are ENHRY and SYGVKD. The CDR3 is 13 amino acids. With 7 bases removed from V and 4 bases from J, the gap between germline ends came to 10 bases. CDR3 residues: CAITRDFNEKLFF. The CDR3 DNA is TGTGCCATCACAAGGGACTTTAATGAAAAACTGTTTTTT.

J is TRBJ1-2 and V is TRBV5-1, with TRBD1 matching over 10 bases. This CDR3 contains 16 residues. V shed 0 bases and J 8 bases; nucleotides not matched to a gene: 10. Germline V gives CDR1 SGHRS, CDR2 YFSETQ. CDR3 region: CASSLGDRGIHMGYTF. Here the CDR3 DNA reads TGCGCCAGCAGCTTGGGGGACAGGGGTATCCATATGGGCTACACCTTC.

The CDR3 nucleotides are TGTGCCAGCAGCGTAGAAGACAGGGGGCTTGGGACTGAAGCTTTCTTT. Translated: CASSVEDRGLGTEAFF. The chain combines TRBV9 with TRBJ1-1; 10 nucleotides match TRBD1. J gave up 5 bases and V 0 bases, and 7 bases lay outside the gene matches. Germline V CDR1 and CDR2: SGDLS, YYNGEE. The CDR3 consists of 16 residues.

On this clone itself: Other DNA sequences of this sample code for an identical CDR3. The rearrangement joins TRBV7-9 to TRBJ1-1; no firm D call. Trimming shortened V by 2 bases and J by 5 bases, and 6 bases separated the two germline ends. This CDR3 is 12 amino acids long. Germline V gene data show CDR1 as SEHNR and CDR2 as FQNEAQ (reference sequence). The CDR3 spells CASSLRGTEAFF. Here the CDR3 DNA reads TGTGCCAGCAGCTTACGTGGGACTGAAGCTTTCTTT.